A selection of T cell receptor beta chains follows, all from one sample in a study of shared clonotypes between healthy human individuals. Measured with immunoSEQ multiplex PCR; TCRdb has only the in-frame clones, and not every one. The table lists 2,500,000 or so clones, 90% to 95% of them singletons. The sequencing sample was made of naive CD4+ T cells sorted from blood. The receptors were sampled from a young man in good health. Both conserved end residues are part of each CDR3. A D gene is named only where the DNA matches it firmly. Size values are once, few and many counts, or a class for expanded clones, and some rows have none.

V gene	J gene	clone size	D gene	CDR3 DNA	CDR3 protein
TRBV7-9	TRBJ1-2	NA	TRBD1	TGTGCCAGCAGCTCCTCCCCACAGGGGGCGACTGGCTACACCTTC	CASSSSPQGATGYTF
TRBV6-5	TRBJ2-3	NA	NA	TGTGCCAGCAGTTACTCGGAGGGTACGCAGTATTTT	CASSYSEGTQYF
TRBV9	TRBJ2-5	NA	NA	TGTGCCAGCAGCGTAGCTGGGGTAAAAGAGACCCAGTACTTC	CASSVAGVKETQYF
TRBV18	TRBJ1-4	NA	TRBD1	TGTGCCAGCTCACCACCGGGACAGGGAGAAGAAAAACTGTTTTTT	CASSPPGQGEEKLFF
TRBV6-5	TRBJ1-2	NA	NA	TGTGCCAGCAACTCCAACCTCGGACCGCCTGGGGGCTACACCTTC	CASNSNLGPPGGYTF
TRBV5-1	TRBJ2-3	NA	NA	TGCGCCAGCCGAACGAGGGCTGGCACAGATACGCAGTATTTT	CASRTRAGTDTQYF
TRBV19	TRBJ1-4	NA	NA	TGTGCCAGTAGTTCCGCTCGGACTCGGGTTGAAAAACTGTTTTTT	CASSSARTRVEKLFF
TRBV19	TRBJ1-4	NA	NA	TGTGCCAGTAGTCAGACTAGGGCTAATGAAAAACTGTTTTTT	CASSQTRANEKLFF
TRBV2	TRBJ1-2	NA	TRBD1	TGTGCCAGCAGTTATCCCAGGGACAGATTAAACTATGGCTACACCTTC	CASSYPRDRLNYGYTF
TRBV7-6	TRBJ1-1	NA	NA	TGTGCCAGCAGCCGAGATCCAACCTGGGCTGAAGCTTTCTTT	CASSRDPTWAEAFF
TRBV6-5	TRBJ1-4	NA	TRBD1	TGTGCCAGCAGTACGGGGGACAGGGCCAAAAAACTGTTTTTT	CASSTGDRAKKLFF
TRBV20-1	TRBJ2-2	NA	NA	TGCAGTGCTGGTAACACCGGGGAGCTGTTTTTT	CSAGNTGELFF
TRBV15	TRBJ1-5	NA	NA	TGTGCCACCAGCAGAGTAAAGGAGCAGGGATGGCAGCCCCAGCATTTT	CATSRVKEQGWQPQHF
TRBV19	TRBJ1-6	NA	NA	TGTGCCAGTAATCCCCGGGGGAATAATTCACCCCTCCACTTT	CASNPRGNNSPLHF
TRBV11-2	TRBJ2-1	NA	NA	TGTGCCAGCAGTCTCAGGGGGCTAGCGGAGAAGTTCTTC	CASSLRGLAEKFF
TRBV7-2	TRBJ2-2	NA	NA	TGTGCCAGCAGCCCCGGCTCGAACACCGGGGAGCTGTTTTTT	CASSPGSNTGELFF
TRBV11-3	TRBJ2-3	NA	TRBD2	TGTGCCAGCAGCAAGCGGGAGGGCCTACCAGATACGCAGTATTTT	CASSKREGLPDTQYF
TRBV6-5	TRBJ1-2	NA	NA	TGTGCCAGCAGTTCTTTGACAGTTCCTTTCTATGGCTACACCTTC	CASSSLTVPFYGYTF
TRBV6-4	TRBJ2-7	NA	NA	TGTGCCAGCAGCAGACAGCCCGAGCAGTACTTC	CASSRQPEQYF
TRBV6-5	TRBJ1-1	NA	TRBD1	TGTGCCAGCAGTTTCTCACAGGGGGCCGTATCTGAAGCTTTCTTT	CASSFSQGAVSEAFF
TRBV9	TRBJ2-3	NA	NA	TGTGCCAGCAGCGCGACTGGTTCGGGTTATACGCAGTATTTT	CASSATGSGYTQYF
TRBV18	TRBJ2-3	NA	NA	TGTGCCAGCTCACCACCGAACGGGAGACCAGATACGCAGTATTTT	CASSPPNGRPDTQYF
TRBV5-1	TRBJ2-7	NA	NA	TGCGCCAGCAGCCCCCTCCCCGACTATTACGAGCAGTACTTC	CASSPLPDYYEQYF
TRBV25-1	TRBJ2-5	NA	TRBD1	TGTGCCAGCAGTGAAGTTAGGACAGGGGGCTCACGGGAGACCCAGTACTTC	CASSEVRTGGSRETQYF
TRBV7-2	TRBJ2-1	NA	TRBD2	TGTGCCAGCAGCTTAGCTAGCGGGAGGGGTAATGAGCAGTTCTTC	CASSLASGRGNEQFF
TRBV5-1	TRBJ2-7	NA	NA	TGCGCCAGCAGCTTAGAAGGGGTTGGTGCCTACGAGCAGTACTTC	CASSLEGVGAYEQYF
TRBV7-9	TRBJ2-5	NA	NA	TGTGCCAGCAGCCTCGCCCCCGGGGAGACCCAGTACTTC	CASSLAPGETQYF
TRBV29-1	TRBJ2-7	NA	NA	TGCAGCGTTGAAGAACCAGCTCTGGGGGAGCAGTACTTC	CSVEEPALGEQYF
TRBV12-5	TRBJ2-2	NA	TRBD2	TGTGCTAGTGGTTTGGTACTAACAGGGATAATTAGCGGGAGGGCCGAAACCGGGGAGCTGTTTTTT	CASGLVLTGIISGRAETGELFF
TRBV30	TRBJ2-6	NA	NA	TGTGCCTGGAAAAACTCTGGGGCCAACGTCCTGACTTTC	CAWKNSGANVLTF
TRBV9	TRBJ2-1	NA	TRBD2	TGTGCCAGCAGCATCGGGACTAGTCTTATTAATGAGCAGTTCTTC	CASSIGTSLINEQFF
TRBV5-8	TRBJ2-7	NA	NA	TGTGCCAGCAGCCGGGTGTACGAGCAGTACTTC	CASSRVYEQYF
TRBV7-3	TRBJ2-2	NA	NA	TGTGCCAGCAGCACCAGGGACACCGGGGAGCTGTTTTTT	CASSTRDTGELFF
TRBV18	TRBJ2-5	NA	TRBD2	TGTGCCAGCTCACCCGGGACTAGCGGGGCTCAAGAGACCCAGTACTTC	CASSPGTSGAQETQYF
TRBV19	TRBJ2-7	NA	TRBD1	TGTGCCAGTAGTATATCGGGACAGGGGAATTGGTGGAGCTCCTACGAGCAGTACTTC	CASSISGQGNWWSSYEQYF
TRBV19	TRBJ2-7	NA	NA	TGTGCCAGTAGTCTTGGGGCACAGGGTTCCTACGAGCAGTACTTC	CASSLGAQGSYEQYF
TRBV18	TRBJ1-5	once	NA	TGTGCCAGCTCACCGAGGGAAGAACAGCCCCAGCATTTT	CASSPREEQPQHF
TRBV10-2	TRBJ2-2	once	NA	TGCGCCAGCAGTAGAGGACTTGGGGAGCTGTTTTTT	CASSRGLGELFF
TRBV6-1	TRBJ2-3	NA	NA	TGTGCCAGCAGTGATGTGGGCGGCACAGATACGCAGTATTTT	CASSDVGGTDTQYF
TRBV6-5	TRBJ1-2	NA	NA	TGTGCCAGCAGTTACTCCGAGGGTTTTGGCTACACCTTC	CASSYSEGFGYTF
TRBV18	TRBJ1-3	NA	NA	TGTGCCAGCTCATACACCACAATCGAGTCCTCTTCCATAAACACCATATATTTT	CASSYTTIESSSINTIYF
TRBV6-5	TRBJ2-2	NA	NA	TGTGCCAGCAGTTCCGACGGGGGAGGATCCACCGGGGAGCTGTTTTTT	CASSSDGGGSTGELFF
TRBV10-2	TRBJ1-1	NA	NA	TGCGCCAGCCGGGACGGAGGATCGAACACTGAAGCTTTCTTT	CASRDGGSNTEAFF
TRBV7-2	TRBJ1-1	once	TRBD1	TGTGCCAGCAGCTCGCGGCTCGGGACAGTTAATGAAGCTTTCTTT	CASSSRLGTVNEAFF
TRBV30	TRBJ1-3	NA	NA	TGTGCCTGGAGTGCTGGGGGGTCTGGTGGAAACACCATATATTTT	CAWSAGGSGGNTIYF
TRBV27	TRBJ2-1	NA	TRBD2	TGTGCCAGCAGCCTACGTTCTAGCGGGAGGGCATCTTCCTACAATGAGCAGTTCTTC	CASSLRSSGRASSYNEQFF
TRBV27	TRBJ2-3	NA	NA	TGTGCCAGCAGTTTAGGGCTGCGCACAGATACGCAGTATTTT	CASSLGLRTDTQYF
TRBV6-1	TRBJ2-7	NA	TRBD1	TGTGCCAGCAGTACCCGGGACAGGGCCCACGAGCAGTACTTC	CASSTRDRAHEQYF
TRBV10-3	TRBJ2-2	NA	TRBD2	TGTGCCATCACCAAAACGGGAGGAAACACCGGGGAGCTGTTTTTT	CAITKTGGNTGELFF
TRBV7-8	TRBJ2-7	NA	NA	TGTGCCAGCAGCCCGCGGGGAGGGGGGATCTCCTACGAGCAGTACTTC	CASSPRGGGISYEQYF
TRBV6-5	TRBJ1-6	once	NA	TGTGCCAGCAGTTGGGACGGCATATCAGGTTCACCCCTCCACTTT	CASSWDGISGSPLHF
TRBV25-1	TRBJ1-6	NA	NA	TGTGCCAGCAGTGAATCACGGGGTAGAGATAATTCACCCCTCCACTTT	CASSESRGRDNSPLHF
TRBV10-3	TRBJ1-4	NA	TRBD1	TGTGCCATCTCCGGGACAGGGTCTAATGAAAAACTGTTTTTT	CAISGTGSNEKLFF
TRBV4-2	TRBJ2-3	NA	NA	TGTGCCAGCAGCCAACGAGGGGTGGCTCACACAGATACGCAGTATTTT	CASSQRGVAHTDTQYF
TRBV6-5	TRBJ1-1	NA	NA	TGTGCCAGCAGTTACATTCCCGGGAACACTGAAGCTTTCTTT	CASSYIPGNTEAFF
TRBV28	TRBJ1-4	NA	NA	TGTGCCAGCAGTCTCCCGGATACAGCAGGCTTCGAAAAACTGTTTTTT	CASSLPDTAGFEKLFF
TRBV10-3	TRBJ2-3	NA	TRBD2	TGTGCCATCAGTGAGATCGGCGGGGGGGCTGGCACAGATACGCAGTATTTT	CAISEIGGGAGTDTQYF